A selection of T cell receptor beta chains follows, all from one sample in a study of blood T cell repertoires in COVID-19. Sequenced by immunoSEQ multiplex PCR; TCRdb stores in-frame clones only, minus some. The table includes 170,000 or so clones, approximately 88% detected once. Sequenced sample: peripheral blood. Receptor source: a woman aged 40 to 49 with COVID-19, enrolled during active disease. CDR3s include the opening cysteine and the closing phenylalanine or tryptophan. The D gene is left open where the match is weak. Clone sizes are given selectively: once, few, many, or a class where the clone is expanded.

len	v_gene	abundance	j_gene	d_gene	CDR3nt	CDR3aa
16	TRBV7-9	-	TRBJ2-5	-	TGTGCCAGCAGCTTAAGGGGTAGCGGAGTCCAAGAGACCCAGTACTTC	CASSLRGSGVQETQYF
16	TRBV7-9	few	TRBJ2-3	-	TGTGCCAGCAGCCTCCGGGGAGCGGGTAGCACAGATACGCAGTATTTT	CASSLRGAGSTDTQYF
13	TRBV5-4	-	TRBJ2-1	-	TGTGCCAGCAGCCAGGTAATGGACAATGAGCAGTTCTTC	CASSQVMDNEQFF
15	TRBV28	few	TRBJ2-4	-	TGTGCCAGCAGTTGGACAGCCCTAGCCAAAAACATTCAGTACTTC	CASSWTALAKNIQYF
15	TRBV19	-	TRBJ1-6	-	TGTGCCAGTAGTATACAGGGATTCCGCGGTTCACCCCTCCACTTT	CASSIQGFRGSPLHF
14	TRBV7-9	-	TRBJ1-6	-	TGTGCCAGCGGAGTGGACTCCTATAATTCACCCCTCCACTTT	CASGVDSYNSPLHF
15	TRBV5-6	-	TRBJ1-2	TRBD1	TGTGCCAGCAGCTTGGAGGGCGCGGCAGGGGGCGGGAAGACCTTC	CASSLEGAAGGGKTF
16	TRBV19	once	TRBJ2-1	-	TGTGCCAGTAGTATAGGAGCGGGCCTTGCCCGGGGTGAGCAGTTCTTC	CASSIGAGLARGEQFF
14	TRBV7-9	-	TRBJ1-4	TRBD1	TGTGCCAGCAGCTTGGGACAGGGGAATGAAAAACTGTTTTTT	CASSLGQGNEKLFF
15	TRBV6-1	-	TRBJ2-3	-	TGTGCCAGCAGTGAAGATGACGGGAGAACAGATACGCAGTATTTT	CASSEDDGRTDTQYF
18	TRBV14	-	TRBJ1-6	-	TGTGCCAGCAGCCTTATGCTTTCAGGGGCGATGAAGAATTCACCCCTCCACTTT	CASSLMLSGAMKNSPLHF
16	TRBV7-9	-	TRBJ2-7	TRBD1	TGTGCCAGCAGCTGGACAACAGGGGGAGCATCCTACGAGCAGTACTTC	CASSWTTGGASYEQYF
15	TRBV11-2	-	TRBJ2-3	-	TGTGCCAGCAGCCTTAGCCCTAGAGGGACAGATACGCAGTATTTT	CASSLSPRGTDTQYF
16	TRBV10-3	-	TRBJ1-1	TRBD1	TGTGCCATCAGTGAGTCACCGACAGGGGAGAACACTGAAGCTTTCTTT	CAISESPTGENTEAFF
14	TRBV11-3	-	TRBJ2-3	-	TGTGCCAGCAGCCCTAGGGGGACCACAGATACGCAGTATTTT	CASSPRGTTDTQYF
15	TRBV3-1/TRBV3-2	-	TRBJ2-3	-	TGTGCCAGCAGCCCGGGACTTTATCTTACAGATACGCAGTATTTT	CASSPGLYLTDTQYF
11	TRBV28	-	TRBJ1-5	-	TGTGCCAGCAGTTTTACCCCCCCGGAGCATTTT	CASSFTPPEHF